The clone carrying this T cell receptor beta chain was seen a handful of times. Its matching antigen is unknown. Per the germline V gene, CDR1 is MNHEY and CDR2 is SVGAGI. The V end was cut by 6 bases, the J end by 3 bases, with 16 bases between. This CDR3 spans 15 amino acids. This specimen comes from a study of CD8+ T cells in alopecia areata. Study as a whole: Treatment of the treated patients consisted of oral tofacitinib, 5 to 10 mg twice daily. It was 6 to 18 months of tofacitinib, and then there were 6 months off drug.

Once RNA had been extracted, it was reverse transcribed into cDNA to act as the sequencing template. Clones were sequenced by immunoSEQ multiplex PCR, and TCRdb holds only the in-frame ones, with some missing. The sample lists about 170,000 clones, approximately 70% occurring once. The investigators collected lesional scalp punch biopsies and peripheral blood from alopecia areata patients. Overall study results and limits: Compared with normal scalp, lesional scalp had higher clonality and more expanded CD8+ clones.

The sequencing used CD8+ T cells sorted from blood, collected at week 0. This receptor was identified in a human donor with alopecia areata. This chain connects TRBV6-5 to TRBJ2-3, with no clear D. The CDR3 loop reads CASRPASRATDTQYF. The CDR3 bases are TGTGCCAGCAGGCCAGCTTCCCGCGCAACAGATACGCAGTATTTT.